Listed below are T cell receptor beta chains from one sample, sequenced in a study of response to subunit inactivated influenza vaccine. TCRdb reprocessed the RT-PCR reads via MiXCR and lists one record per CDR3 protein. The repertoire consists of 400,000 to 550,000 distinct CDR3 sequences, with about 25% occurring once and the leading ten covering 1.5% to 2%. Sequenced here: CD4+ T cells sorted from PBMCs, sampled 4 to 6 days after vaccination. Every receptor here comes from a man aged 50 to 60 who received an inactivated influenza vaccine. Both conserved end residues are part of each CDR3. The D gene is left open where the match is weak. For some rows the clone size is stated as once, few or many, or as a class when expanded; others skip it.

v_call: TRBV6-2/TRBV6-3
clone_size: few
j_call: TRBJ2-6
cdr3_length: 16
d_call: .
cdr3_nt: TGTGCCAGCACCGACTCTTTGGGCTCTGGGGCCAACGTCCTGACTTTC
cdr3_aa: CASTDSLGSGANVLTF

v_call: TRBV7-2
clone_size: many
j_call: TRBJ2-5
cdr3_length: 13
d_call: .
cdr3_nt: TGTGCCAGCAGCCCTGGACAGAAAGAGACCCAGTACTTC
cdr3_aa: CASSPGQKETQYF

v_call: TRBV12-3/TRBV12-4
clone_size: few
j_call: TRBJ1-2
cdr3_length: 14
d_call: .
cdr3_nt: TGTGCCAGCAGAACCGGACTGGGGGGATCCGGCTACACCTTC
cdr3_aa: CASRTGLGGSGYTF

v_call: TRBV3-1
clone_size: .
j_call: TRBJ2-1
cdr3_length: 13
d_call: .
cdr3_nt: TGTGCCAGCAGATCGGGACCGAACAATGAGCAGTTCTTC
cdr3_aa: CASRSGPNNEQFF

v_call: TRBV4-2
clone_size: .
j_call: TRBJ2-1
cdr3_length: 14
d_call: .
cdr3_nt: TGTGCCAGCAGCCAAGAAGGCGGAACTTCGGTGCAGTTCTTC
cdr3_aa: CASSQEGGTSVQFF

v_call: TRBV24-1
clone_size: .
j_call: TRBJ2-3
cdr3_length: 15
d_call: .
cdr3_nt: TGTGCCACCAGTGACGGGGGACCCTCTAGGGATACGCAGTATTTT
cdr3_aa: CATSDGGPSRDTQYF

v_call: TRBV29-1
clone_size: .
j_call: TRBJ2-7
cdr3_length: 13
d_call: .
cdr3_nt: TGCAGCCTGGGGGCCAGAAGAAGCTACGAGCAGTACTTC
cdr3_aa: CSLGARRSYEQYF

v_call: TRBV7-2
clone_size: .
j_call: TRBJ2-1
cdr3_length: 14
d_call: .
cdr3_nt: TGTGCCAGCAGCTTATATGGCCCGTACAATGAGCAGTTCTTC
cdr3_aa: CASSLYGPYNEQFF

v_call: TRBV12-3/TRBV12-4
clone_size: few
j_call: TRBJ1-4
cdr3_length: 15
d_call: TRBD1
cdr3_nt: TGTGCCAGCAGTTTAGATGGGACAGGAAATGAAAAACTGTTTTTT
cdr3_aa: CASSLDGTGNEKLFF

v_call: TRBV11-2
clone_size: few
j_call: TRBJ2-7
cdr3_length: 17
d_call: TRBD1
cdr3_nt: TGTGCCAGCAGCTTATCCTCAGGGGGTGCGACCTCCTACGAGCAGTACTTC
cdr3_aa: CASSLSSGGATSYEQYF

v_call: TRBV6-1
clone_size: few
j_call: TRBJ1-4
cdr3_length: 15
d_call: TRBD1
cdr3_nt: TGTGCCAGCGCGGACTCAGGGGGCATCGGTGAAAAACTGTTTTTT
cdr3_aa: CASADSGGIGEKLFF

v_call: TRBV29-1
clone_size: few
j_call: TRBJ2-7
cdr3_length: 11
d_call: .
cdr3_nt: TGCAGCGTTGCTGCCTCCTACGAGCAGTACTTC
cdr3_aa: CSVAASYEQYF

v_call: TRBV4-3
clone_size: few
j_call: TRBJ2-2
cdr3_length: 17
d_call: .
cdr3_nt: TGCGCCAGCAGCCAAGATGCAGGGGTAGGGAACACCGGGGAGCTGTTTTTT
cdr3_aa: CASSQDAGVGNTGELFF

v_call: TRBV12-3/TRBV12-4
clone_size: .
j_call: TRBJ2-2
cdr3_length: 15
d_call: TRBD2
cdr3_nt: TGTGCCAGCAGTCTGAGCGGGAGGCGCACCGGGGAGCTGTTTTTT
cdr3_aa: CASSLSGRRTGELFF

v_call: TRBV20-1
clone_size: .
j_call: TRBJ1-5
cdr3_length: 14
d_call: .
cdr3_nt: TGCAGTGCTAGCTCCAGGGGTCCAAATCAGCCCCAGCATTTT
cdr3_aa: CSASSRGPNQPQHF

v_call: TRBV28
clone_size: few
j_call: TRBJ1-5
cdr3_length: 16
d_call: .
cdr3_nt: TGTGCCAGCACCCCACCCGGAGGGGTGGGCAATCAGCCCCAGCATTTT
cdr3_aa: CASTPPGGVGNQPQHF

v_call: TRBV14
clone_size: .
j_call: TRBJ2-3
cdr3_length: 17
d_call: .
cdr3_nt: TGTGCCAGCAGCCAAAAGTACGGGACATCCGGCACAGATACGCAGTATTTT
cdr3_aa: CASSQKYGTSGTDTQYF

v_call: TRBV11-2
clone_size: few
j_call: TRBJ1-6
cdr3_length: 15
d_call: .
cdr3_nt: TGTGCCAGCAGCCTAGGCGGGTCGATCAATTCACCCCTCCACTTT
cdr3_aa: CASSLGGSINSPLHF

v_call: TRBV19
clone_size: .
j_call: TRBJ2-6
cdr3_length: 15
d_call: .
cdr3_nt: TGTGCCAGTAGTATCGCGTACTCTGGGGCCAACGTCCTGACTTTC
cdr3_aa: CASSIAYSGANVLTF

v_call: TRBV28
clone_size: .
j_call: TRBJ2-3
cdr3_length: 19
d_call: TRBD1
cdr3_nt: TGTGCCAGCAGTTTACCGGGACAGGGGGTTCCCATTAGCACAGATACGCAGTATTTT
cdr3_aa: CASSLPGQGVPISTDTQYF

v_call: TRBV5-1
clone_size: many
j_call: TRBJ2-1
cdr3_length: 13
d_call: TRBD1
cdr3_nt: TGCGCCAGCAGCTTGGAGGGGGCAGGTGAGCAGTTCTTC
cdr3_aa: CASSLEGAGEQFF

v_call: TRBV6-1
clone_size: .
j_call: TRBJ1-5
cdr3_length: 13
d_call: .
cdr3_nt: TGTGCCACCAACCGGGGGTTTAGCCAGCCCCAGCATTTT
cdr3_aa: CATNRGFSQPQHF

v_call: TRBV7-9
clone_size: .
j_call: TRBJ2-3
cdr3_length: 15
d_call: .
cdr3_nt: TGTGCCAGCAGCCCGACATCTACTAGCACAGATACGCAGTATTTT
cdr3_aa: CASSPTSTSTDTQYF

v_call: TRBV14
clone_size: few
j_call: TRBJ1-1
cdr3_length: 12
d_call: .
cdr3_nt: TGTGCCAGCAGCGGGAGGGGCACTGAAGCTTTCTTT
cdr3_aa: CASSGRGTEAFF

v_call: TRBV4-1
clone_size: .
j_call: TRBJ2-5
cdr3_length: 15
d_call: .
cdr3_nt: TGCGCCAGCAGCCCCTATCCGGCGACTCAAGAGACCCAGTACTTC
cdr3_aa: CASSPYPATQETQYF

v_call: TRBV6-5
clone_size: few
j_call: TRBJ1-4
cdr3_length: 14
d_call: .
cdr3_nt: TGTGCCAGCAGTTCACCGGGCCTCATGGAAAAACTGTTTTTT
cdr3_aa: CASSSPGLMEKLFF

v_call: TRBV19
clone_size: .
j_call: TRBJ1-1
cdr3_length: 16
d_call: TRBD1
cdr3_nt: TGTGCCAGTAAGGCAGACAGGGGCGCGCACCACACTGAAGCTTTCTTT
cdr3_aa: CASKADRGAHHTEAFF

v_call: TRBV6-5
clone_size: few
j_call: TRBJ2-1
cdr3_length: 16
d_call: .
cdr3_nt: TGTGCCAGCAGTTACCCTAGAAGGGGGTCCAGTAATGAGCAGTTCTTC
cdr3_aa: CASSYPRRGSSNEQFF

v_call: TRBV20-1
clone_size: .
j_call: TRBJ2-1
cdr3_length: 12
d_call: .
cdr3_nt: TGCAGTGGGGTCCCTCTCCCTAATGAGCAGTTCTTC
cdr3_aa: CSGVPLPNEQFF

v_call: TRBV18
clone_size: .
j_call: TRBJ2-5
cdr3_length: 13
d_call: .
cdr3_nt: TGTGCCAGCTCACGATCAAAACAAGAGACCCAGTACTTC
cdr3_aa: CASSRSKQETQYF

v_call: TRBV20-1
clone_size: few
j_call: TRBJ1-5
cdr3_length: 13
d_call: TRBD1
cdr3_nt: TGCAGTGCCACACAGGGGGCTGATCAGCCCCAGCATTTT
cdr3_aa: CSATQGADQPQHF

v_call: TRBV7-7
clone_size: once
j_call: TRBJ1-5
cdr3_length: 14
d_call: TRBD1
cdr3_nt: TGTGCTAGCAGCGGTGACAGGGGGTGGGAGCCCCAGCATTTT
cdr3_aa: CASSGDRGWEPQHF

v_call: TRBV7-2
clone_size: .
j_call: TRBJ2-7
cdr3_length: 12
d_call: .
cdr3_nt: TGTGCCAGCAGCTCTCTGGCCCTCGAGCAGTACTTC
cdr3_aa: CASSSLALEQYF

v_call: TRBV5-1
clone_size: .
j_call: TRBJ1-1
cdr3_length: 13
d_call: TRBD1
cdr3_nt: TGCGCCAGCAGCGGGGACAGTCGCACTGAAGCTTTCTTT
cdr3_aa: CASSGDSRTEAFF

v_call: TRBV7-8
clone_size: few
j_call: TRBJ2-5
cdr3_length: 16
d_call: TRBD2
cdr3_nt: TGTGCCAGCAGGCTAGGGCGGACTAGCGGACAAGAGACCCAGTACTTC
cdr3_aa: CASRLGRTSGQETQYF

v_call: TRBV20-1
clone_size: .
j_call: TRBJ1-3
cdr3_length: 15
d_call: .
cdr3_nt: TGCAGTGCTAGAGCAGCGGAGTTCTCTGGAAACACCATATATTTT
cdr3_aa: CSARAAEFSGNTIYF

v_call: TRBV7-2
clone_size: .
j_call: TRBJ2-7
cdr3_length: 13
d_call: TRBD1
cdr3_nt: TGTGCCAGCAGCTTAATGGACAGGGTCGAGCAGTACTTC
cdr3_aa: CASSLMDRVEQYF

v_call: TRBV5-1
clone_size: few
j_call: TRBJ2-7
cdr3_length: 13
d_call: .
cdr3_nt: TGCGCCAGCAGTATCGACACCGACCGCGAGCAGTACTTC
cdr3_aa: CASSIDTDREQYF

v_call: TRBV5-1
clone_size: few
j_call: TRBJ2-5
cdr3_length: 14
d_call: .
cdr3_nt: TGCGCCAGCAGCTCCCCTGGACAGCAAGAGACCCAGTACTTC
cdr3_aa: CASSSPGQQETQYF

v_call: TRBV20-1
clone_size: .
j_call: TRBJ1-3
cdr3_length: 13
d_call: .
cdr3_nt: TGCAGTGCTAGAAAAGGGACCTGGGGTCCTTCATATTTT
cdr3_aa: CSARKGTWGPSYF

v_call: TRBV11-2
clone_size: .
j_call: TRBJ2-3
cdr3_length: 16
d_call: TRBD2
cdr3_nt: TGTGCCAGCAGCTTAGGACGGTGGGGAGGGGCAGATACGCAGTATTTT
cdr3_aa: CASSLGRWGGADTQYF

v_call: TRBV5-1
clone_size: .
j_call: TRBJ2-2
cdr3_length: 15
d_call: TRBD1
cdr3_nt: TGCGCCAGCAGCTTGAACAGGGGAGACACCGGGGAGCTGTTTTTT
cdr3_aa: CASSLNRGDTGELFF

v_call: TRBV20-1
clone_size: .
j_call: TRBJ2-5
cdr3_length: 14
d_call: TRBD2
cdr3_nt: TGCAGTGCAAAGGGACTAGCGGGAAAGGAGACCCAGTACTTC
cdr3_aa: CSAKGLAGKETQYF

v_call: TRBV29-1
clone_size: once
j_call: TRBJ2-4
cdr3_length: 12
d_call: .
cdr3_nt: TGCAGCGTGCGGGGGCATCAGGGCATTCAGTACTTC
cdr3_aa: CSVRGHQGIQYF

v_call: TRBV15
clone_size: few
j_call: TRBJ1-4
cdr3_length: 16
d_call: .
cdr3_nt: TGTGCCACCAGCAGACCCACCGGGGCCTCGGGTGAAAAACTGTTTTTT
cdr3_aa: CATSRPTGASGEKLFF

v_call: TRBV6-1
clone_size: .
j_call: TRBJ1-2
cdr3_length: 12
d_call: .
cdr3_nt: TGTGCCAGCAGTGAAGCGGTCGGGGGCTACACCTTC
cdr3_aa: CASSEAVGGYTF

v_call: TRBV5-1
clone_size: .
j_call: TRBJ2-3
cdr3_length: 13
d_call: TRBD2
cdr3_nt: TGCGCCAGCGGCGGGGGGGCAACAGATACGCAGTATTTT
cdr3_aa: CASGGGATDTQYF

v_call: TRBV27
clone_size: .
j_call: TRBJ1-2
cdr3_length: 15
d_call: .
cdr3_nt: TGTGCCAGCAGTTTATCGTATTCCGGGTTCTCTGGCTACACCTTC
cdr3_aa: CASSLSYSGFSGYTF

v_call: TRBV11-2
clone_size: few
j_call: TRBJ2-1
cdr3_length: 15
d_call: TRBD2
cdr3_nt: TGTGCCAGCAGCTCAGGACTAGCGAGGGCCAATGAGCAGTTCTTC
cdr3_aa: CASSSGLARANEQFF

v_call: TRBV7-2
clone_size: .
j_call: TRBJ2-5
cdr3_length: 15
d_call: .
cdr3_nt: TGTGCCAGCAGCCGGGACCTTCGGTACCAAGAGACCCAGTACTTC
cdr3_aa: CASSRDLRYQETQYF

v_call: TRBV12-3/TRBV12-4
clone_size: few
j_call: TRBJ1-1
cdr3_length: 16
d_call: .
cdr3_nt: TGTGCCAGCAGTTTGGGCAGGGGAGTTCGGGGGACTGAAGCTTTCTTT
cdr3_aa: CASSLGRGVRGTEAFF

v_call: TRBV7-9
clone_size: few
j_call: TRBJ2-5
cdr3_length: 15
d_call: TRBD1
cdr3_nt: TGTGCCAGCAGCGCGACAGGGGGCGCGGAAGAGACCCAGTACTTC
cdr3_aa: CASSATGGAEETQYF